The 17 T cell receptor beta chains below come from one sample, sequenced in a study of T cell repertoires in cytomegalovirus infection. TCRdb reprocessed the reads via MiXCR and lists one record per CDR3 protein. The profile shows 200,000 to 250,000 distinct CDR3 sequences, about 23% of them singletons. Material: CD8+ T cells from PBMCs. These receptors were taken from a human donor in good health (CMV status not recorded). Some clones in this sample may be carry-over from other donors' samples.

This clonotype was detected ten times or more. The gene calls are TRBV7-6 and TRBJ2-5, with 8 nucleotides matching TRBD1. The CDR3 consists of 13 residues. V shed 4 bases, J shed 5 bases, and the junction held 3 bases outside the gene matches. Germline V lookup: CDR1 SGHVS, CDR2 FNYEAQ. Here the CDR3 DNA reads TGTGCCAGCAGCTCGACAGGGGACGAGACCCAGTACTTC. It encodes CASSSTGDETQYF.

This clonotype has just a few counts. V gene TRBV6-1 combines with J gene TRBJ2-2, with 11 bases identical to TRBD2. The CDR3 contains 15 residues. The germline V gene encodes CDR1 MNHNS and CDR2 SASEGT. J gave up 8 bases and V 5 bases, and 7 bases lay outside the gene matches. The CDR3 nucleotides read TGTGCCAGCAGTCTACTAGCGGGGGCGTCTGGGGAGCTGTTTTTT. It translates to CASSLLAGASGELFF.

The chain recombines TRBV9 with TRBJ1-1; no firm D call. CDR1 and CDR2 from the germline V gene are SGDLS and YYNGEE. This CDR3 contains 13 residues. With 3 bases removed from V and 7 bases from J, the gap between germline ends came to 13 bases. CDR3 residues: CASSGVGYGEAFF. CDR3 sequence (DNA): TGTGCCAGCAGCGGCGTGGGTTACGGTGAAGCTTTCTTT.

This clonotype has only a few counts. The chain carries TRBV5-1 and TRBJ1-1; the match to TRBD1 covers 8 bases. The CDR3 runs 14 residues. Germline assignment: CDR1 SGHRS and CDR2 YFSETQ. Unmatched junction bases numbered 7, after V lost 3 bases and J lost 6 bases. This CDR3 is CASSSLTGDPEAFF. CDR3 sequence (DNA): TGCGCCAGCAGCTCATTGACAGGGGATCCTGAAGCTTTCTTT.

This clonotype was picked up many times. The gene calls are TRBV7-9 and TRBJ2-1; TRBD1 matches 10 bases. Germline CDR1 and CDR2: SEHNR and FQNEAQ (reference sequence). CDR3 length equals 16 residues. Trimming at V came to 5 bases and at J to 1 base, leaving 5 bases not matched to a gene. The CDR3 region has the DNA TGTGCCAGCAGCACAGGGACAGGGGATTCCTACAATGAGCAGTTCTTC. This encodes CASSTGTGDSYNEQFF.

In its sample, this clonotype was seen a few times. This chain uses TRBV6-2 or TRBV6-3 with TRBJ1-5; TRBD1 is a possible D gene (5 bases). CDR1 and CDR2 from the germline V gene are MNHEY and SVGEGT. V lost 0 bases to trimming and J lost 9 bases, with 18 bases between them. The CDR3 runs to 16 residues. In DNA form, the CDR3 reads TGTGCCAGCAGTTACTCCCTGGTTGTACAGGTTTGGCCCCAGCATTTT. It yields the protein CASSYSLVVQVWPQHF.

This clonotype was seen ten or more times. This chain uses TRBV7-6 with TRBJ1-3, with D possibly matching TRBD1 (5 bases). Per the germline V gene, CDR1 is SGHVS and CDR2 is FNYEAQ. Trimming left V 1 base short and J 2 bases short, with 18 bases between. The CDR3 totals 18 residues. CDR3 nucleotide sequence: TGTGCCAGCAGCTTAGGCCCTAGGGACGTTAAAGCTGGAAACACCATATATTTT. It codes for CASSLGPRDVKAGNTIYF.

The J gene is TRBJ2-1, the V gene TRBV27; D gene unclear. Trimming took off 5 bases at V and 2 bases at J, with 19 bases between the two ends. Germline loops: CDR1 MNHEY, CDR2 SMNVEV (reference sequence). The CDR3 covers 17 residues. The CDR3 bases are TGTGCCAGCAGTCTCCTTCTCAGTGGTGGGCCCTACAATGAGCAGTTCTTC. Protein sequence: CASSLLLSGGPYNEQFF.

In regard to this clonotype: A read error may explain this, as a much larger clone is one base away. This CDR3 is missing its conserved last phenylalanine or tryptophan, likely due to a read error. The genes are TRBV10-3 and TRBJ1-5; TRBD1 matches at 7 bases. CDR1 and CDR2 from the germline V gene are ENHRY and SYGVKD. J lost 1 base, V lost 3 bases, and 3 bases had no gene match. CDR3 size: 15 residues. CDR3 in DNA: TGTGCCATCAGTGAAGGGGGCTTAAGCAATCAGCCCCAGCATTCT. It encodes CAISEGGLSNQPQHS.

This clonotype was found many times. The V and J genes are TRBV10-2 and TRBJ2-5; D unclear. The germline V and J ends were trimmed by 7 bases and 2 bases, with 14 bases remaining between them. Germline lookup yields CDR1 WSHSY and CDR2 SAAADI. This CDR3 has 14 amino acids. This CDR3 is CASTKVEAQETQYF. The CDR3 coding sequence is TGCGCCAGCACCAAAGTCGAAGCGCAAGAGACCCAGTACTTC.

This clonotype came up many times. The chain joins TRBV5-6 to TRBJ2-3; the D gene is possibly TRBD1 (5 bases). Germline CDR1 SGHDT, CDR2 YYEEEE. CDR3 length: 16 residues. V was clipped by 0 bases and J by 3 bases, with 14 bases between them. In DNA form, the CDR3 reads TGTGCCAGCAGCTTGGTGGTCAGGGAAGTTACAGATACGCAGTATTTT. This codes for CASSLVVREVTDTQYF.

This clonotype was seen a few times. The chain uses TRBV5-4 and TRBJ2-7, with 10 bases fitting TRBD1. This CDR3 region has 16 residues. The V and J ends lost 4 bases and 1 base, in that order; junction bases with no gene match: 8. CDR1 and CDR2 from the germline V gene are SGHNT and YYREEE (reference sequence). CDR3: CASSPSTGGPSYEQYF. The CDR3 DNA reads TGTGCCAGCAGCCCTTCGACAGGGGGCCCTTCCTACGAGCAGTACTTC.

This rearrangement joins TRBV11-2 to TRBJ2-5, with 9 bases identical to TRBD1. The CDR3 contains 17 residues. J gave up 4 bases and V 0 bases, and 9 bases lay outside the gene matches. CDR1 is SGHAT, CDR2 FQNNGV, per germline. The CDR3 is CASSLDPRTGVGETQYF. CDR3 nucleotides: TGTGCCAGCAGCTTAGATCCGAGGACAGGGGTAGGAGAGACCCAGTACTTC.

This sequence joins TRBV5-6 and TRBJ2-3; either TRBD1 or TRBD2 may supply D (5 bases each). In germline, CDR1 is SGHDT, CDR2 YYEEEE. Trimming took off 7 bases at V and 2 bases at J, with 8 bases between the two ends. The CDR3 has 12 residues. CDR3 protein: CASGGSTDTQYF. In DNA, the CDR3 is TGTGCCAGCGGGGGATCCACAGATACGCAGTATTTT.

Only a few counts were recorded for this clonotype. J is TRBJ2-1 and V is TRBV20-1; TRBD2 agrees at 7 bases. The junction had 10 bases not matched to a gene; V was cut back by 3 bases and J by 5 bases. CDR3 length: 15 amino acids. Germline V gene sequence: CDR1 DFQATT, CDR2 SNEGSKA (reference sequence). As DNA, the CDR3 is TGCAGTGCTAGGGTGGGGGGGGGTTTGGACAATGAGCAGTTCTTC. Translated: CSARVGGGLDNEQFF.

This clonotype was detected ten times or more. The chain uses TRBV20-1 and TRBJ2-1; 11 nucleotides line up with TRBD2. CDR3 size: 15 residues. V shed 6 bases, J shed 7 bases, and the junction held 11 bases outside the gene matches. Germline CDR1 and CDR2: DFQATT and SNEGSKA (reference sequence). The CDR3 protein is CSAKTTSGESNEQFF. CDR3 nucleotide sequence: TGCAGTGCCAAAACGACTAGCGGGGAGTCTAATGAGCAGTTCTTC.

The table lists this clonotype with many counts. V usage is TRBV11-2 and J usage is TRBJ1-1, with D maybe TRBD1 (5 bases). Germline values: CDR1 SGHAT, CDR2 FQNNGV. V shed 5 bases and J shed 0 bases, with 19 bases lying between them. The CDR3 runs 17 residues. Written as DNA, the CDR3 is TGTGCCAGCAGCCCTAGGGTGGGGCTGGTGGTGAACACTGAAGCTTTCTTT. Translation: CASSPRVGLVVNTEAFF. Full variable domain (rest looked up from reference TRBV11-2 and TRBJ1-1): EAGVAQSPRYKIIEKRQSVAFWCNPISGHATLYWYQQILGQGPKLLIQFQNNGVVDDSQLPKDRFSAERLKGVDSTLKIQPAKLEDSAVYLCASSPRVGLVVNTEAFFGQGTRLTVV.